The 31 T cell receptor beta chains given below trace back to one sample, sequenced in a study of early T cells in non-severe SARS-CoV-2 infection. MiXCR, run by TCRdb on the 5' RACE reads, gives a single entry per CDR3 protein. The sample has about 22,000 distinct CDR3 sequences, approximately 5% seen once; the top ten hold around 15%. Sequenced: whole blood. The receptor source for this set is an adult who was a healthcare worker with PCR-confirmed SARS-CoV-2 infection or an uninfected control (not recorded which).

In nucleotides, the CDR3 is TGCGCCAGCAGCACGGCCACCAGCTCCTACAATGAGCAGTTCTTC. Protein product: CASSTATSSYNEQFF. The chain recombines TRBV4-3 with TRBJ2-1; D not certain. Germline V gene lookup returns CDR1 LGHNA and CDR2 YSLEER. Trimming took off 5 bases at V and 0 bases at J, with 11 bases between the two ends. There are 15 residues in the CDR3.

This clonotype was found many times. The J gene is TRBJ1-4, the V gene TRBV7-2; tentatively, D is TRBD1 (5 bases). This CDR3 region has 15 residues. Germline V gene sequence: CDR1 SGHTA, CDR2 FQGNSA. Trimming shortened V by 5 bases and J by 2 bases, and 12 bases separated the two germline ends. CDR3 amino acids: CASSPPGGTNEKLFF. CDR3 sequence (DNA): TGTGCCAGCAGCCCTCCCGGGGGGACTAATGAAAAACTGTTTTTT.

CDR3: CASSPTGTSGTDTQYF. The CDR3, as DNA: TGTGCCAGCAGTCCGACCGGGACTAGCGGCACAGATACGCAGTATTTT. This sequence joins TRBV12-3 or TRBV12-4 and TRBJ2-3, with 10 bases lining up with TRBD2. Unmatched junction bases numbered 6, after V lost 5 bases and J lost 1 base. This CDR3 has 16 amino acids.

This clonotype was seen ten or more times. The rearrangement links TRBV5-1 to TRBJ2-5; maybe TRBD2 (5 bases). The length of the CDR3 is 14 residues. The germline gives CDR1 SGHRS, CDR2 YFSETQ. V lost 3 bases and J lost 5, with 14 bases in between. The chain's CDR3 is CASSSDTSFETQYF. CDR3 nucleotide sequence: TGCGCCAGCAGCTCCGATACTAGTTTCGAGACCCAGTACTTC.

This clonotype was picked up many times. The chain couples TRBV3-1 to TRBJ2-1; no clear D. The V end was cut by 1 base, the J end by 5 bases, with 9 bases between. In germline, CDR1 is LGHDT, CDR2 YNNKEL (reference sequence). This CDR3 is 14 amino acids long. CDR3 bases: TGTGCCAGCAGCCAAGTAGTGGATAACAATGAGCAGTTCTTC. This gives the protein CASSQVVDNNEQFF.

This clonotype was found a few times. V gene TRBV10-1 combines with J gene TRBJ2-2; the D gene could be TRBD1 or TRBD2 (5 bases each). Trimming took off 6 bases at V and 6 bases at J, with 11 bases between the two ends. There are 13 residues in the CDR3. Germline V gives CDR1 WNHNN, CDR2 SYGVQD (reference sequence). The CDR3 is CASSPGTAGELFF. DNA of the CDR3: TGCGCCAGCAGCCCGGGGACCGCCGGGGAGCTGTTTTTT.

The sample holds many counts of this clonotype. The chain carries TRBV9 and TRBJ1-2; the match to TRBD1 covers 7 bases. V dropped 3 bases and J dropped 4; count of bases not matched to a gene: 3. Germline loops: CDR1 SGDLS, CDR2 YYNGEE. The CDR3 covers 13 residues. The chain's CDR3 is CASSAGGSYGYTF. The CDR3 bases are TGTGCCAGCAGCGCAGGGGGGAGCTATGGCTACACCTTC.

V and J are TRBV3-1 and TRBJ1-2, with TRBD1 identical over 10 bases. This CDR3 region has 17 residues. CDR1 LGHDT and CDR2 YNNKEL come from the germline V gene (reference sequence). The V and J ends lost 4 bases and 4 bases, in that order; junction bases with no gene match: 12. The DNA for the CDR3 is TGTGCCAGCAGCCGAGACAGGGGGCGCGATTGGGGCTATGGCTACACCTTC. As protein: CASSRDRGRDWGYGYTF.

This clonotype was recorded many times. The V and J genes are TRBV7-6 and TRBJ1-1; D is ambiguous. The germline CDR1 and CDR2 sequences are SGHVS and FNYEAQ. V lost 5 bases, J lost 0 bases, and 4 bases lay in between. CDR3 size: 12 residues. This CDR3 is CASSRLNTEAFF. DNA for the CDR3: TGTGCCAGCAGCCGCCTGAACACTGAAGCTTTCTTT.

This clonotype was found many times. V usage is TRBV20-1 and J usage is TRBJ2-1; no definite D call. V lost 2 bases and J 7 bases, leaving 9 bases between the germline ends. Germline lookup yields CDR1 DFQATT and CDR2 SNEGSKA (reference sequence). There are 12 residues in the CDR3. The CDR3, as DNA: TGCAGTGCTAGACCCGACAAGAATGAGCAGTTCTTC. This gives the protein CSARPDKNEQFF.

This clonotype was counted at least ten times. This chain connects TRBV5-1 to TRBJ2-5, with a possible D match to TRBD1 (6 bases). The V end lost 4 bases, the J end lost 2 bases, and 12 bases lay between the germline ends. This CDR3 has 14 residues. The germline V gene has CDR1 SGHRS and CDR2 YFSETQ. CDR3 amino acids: CASSLRGSQETQYF. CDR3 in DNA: TGCGCCAGCAGCCTCAGGGGATCACAAGAGACCCAGTACTTC.

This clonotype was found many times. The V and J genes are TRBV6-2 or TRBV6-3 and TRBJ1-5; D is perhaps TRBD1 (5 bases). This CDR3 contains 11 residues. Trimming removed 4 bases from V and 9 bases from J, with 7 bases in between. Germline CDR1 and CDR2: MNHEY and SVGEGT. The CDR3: CASSLGGPQHF. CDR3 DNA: TGTGCCAGCAGTTTGGGGGGGCCCCAGCATTTT.

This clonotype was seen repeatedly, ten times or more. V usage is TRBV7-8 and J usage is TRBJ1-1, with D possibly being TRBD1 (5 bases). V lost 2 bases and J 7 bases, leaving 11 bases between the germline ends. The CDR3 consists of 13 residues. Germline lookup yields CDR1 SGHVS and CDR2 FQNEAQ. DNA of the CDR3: TGTGCCAGCAGCTTATCTTTTAGGGGTGAAGCTTTCTTT. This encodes CASSLSFRGEAFF.

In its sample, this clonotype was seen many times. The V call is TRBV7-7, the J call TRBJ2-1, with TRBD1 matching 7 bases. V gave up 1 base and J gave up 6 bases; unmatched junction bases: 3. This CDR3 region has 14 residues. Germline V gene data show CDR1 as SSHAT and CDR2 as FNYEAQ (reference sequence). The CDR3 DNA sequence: TGTGCCAGCAGCTTAGACAGGGGTGTCAATGAGCAGTTCTTC. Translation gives CASSLDRGVNEQFF.

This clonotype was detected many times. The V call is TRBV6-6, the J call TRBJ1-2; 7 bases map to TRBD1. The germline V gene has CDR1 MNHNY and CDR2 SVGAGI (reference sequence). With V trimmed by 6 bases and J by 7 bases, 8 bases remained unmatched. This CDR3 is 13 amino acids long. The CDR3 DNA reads TGTGCCAGCAGCACAGGGGTAAAGGTTGGCTACACCTTC. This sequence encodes CASSTGVKVGYTF.

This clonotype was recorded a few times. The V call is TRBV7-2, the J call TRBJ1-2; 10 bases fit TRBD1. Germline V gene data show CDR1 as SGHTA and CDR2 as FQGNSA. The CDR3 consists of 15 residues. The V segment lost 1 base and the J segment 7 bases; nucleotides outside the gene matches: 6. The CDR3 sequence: CASSLGTGGFRGYTF. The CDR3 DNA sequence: TGTGCCAGCAGCTTAGGGACAGGGGGATTTCGTGGCTACACCTTC.

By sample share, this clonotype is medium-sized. CDR3 DNA: TGCAGCGTTGAAGGGTCCCGCTCTAACTATGGCTACACCTTC. This encodes CSVEGSRSNYGYTF. V is TRBV29-1 and J is TRBJ1-2; no clear D gene. Germline V gives CDR1 SQVTM, CDR2 ANQGSEA. CDR3 length: 14 amino acids. Trimming took off 1 base at V and 0 bases at J, with 9 bases between the two ends. The whole variable domain, filled in from reference TRBV29-1 and TRBJ1-2, reads SAVISQKPSRDICQRGTSLTIQCQVDSQVTMMFWYRQQPGQSLTLIATANQGSEATYESGFVIDKFPISRPNLTFSTLTVSNMSPEDSSIYLCSVEGSRSNYGYTFGSGTRLTVV.

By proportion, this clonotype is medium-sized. The CDR3 DNA sequence: TGTGCCAGAAGCTTGGCGCGGAACTACACCTTC. Protein product: CARSLARNYTF. The chain uses TRBV5-3 and TRBJ1-2; D is ambiguous. TRBV5-3 is an ORF, with its function uncertain. The V gene lost 0 bases and the J gene lost 10 bases, with 7 bases spanning the gap. The CDR3 totals 11 residues.

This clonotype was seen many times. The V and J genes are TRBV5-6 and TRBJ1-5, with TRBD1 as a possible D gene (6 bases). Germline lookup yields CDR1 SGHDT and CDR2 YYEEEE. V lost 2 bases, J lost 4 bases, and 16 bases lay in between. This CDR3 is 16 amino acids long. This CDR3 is CASSFSQGKANQPQHF. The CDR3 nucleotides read TGTGCCAGCAGCTTTAGTCAGGGGAAGGCGAATCAGCCCCAGCATTTT.

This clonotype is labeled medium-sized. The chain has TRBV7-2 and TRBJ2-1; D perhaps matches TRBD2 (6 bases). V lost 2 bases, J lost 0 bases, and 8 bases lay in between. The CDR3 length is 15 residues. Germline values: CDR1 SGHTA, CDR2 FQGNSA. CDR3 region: CASSLWGGSYNEQFF. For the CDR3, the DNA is TGTGCCAGCAGCTTATGGGGAGGCTCCTACAATGAGCAGTTCTTC.

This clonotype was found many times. CDR3 DNA sequence: TGTGCCAGCAGCTTTACGGGCAATCAGCCCCAGCATTTT. As protein: CASSFTGNQPQHF. The chain is built from TRBV11-2 and TRBJ1-5; D is unclear. The CDR3 loop spans 13 amino acids. Germline CDR1 reads SGHAT; CDR2 reads FQNNGV. The ends were cut back, 3 bases at V and 2 bases at J, with 5 bases in the middle. The whole variable domain, filled in from reference TRBV11-2 and TRBJ1-5, reads EAGVAQSPRYKIIEKRQSVAFWCNPISGHATLYWYQQILGQGPKLLIQFQNNGVVDDSQLPKDRFSAERLKGVDSTLKIQPAKLEDSAVYLCASSFTGNQPQHFGDGTRLSIL.

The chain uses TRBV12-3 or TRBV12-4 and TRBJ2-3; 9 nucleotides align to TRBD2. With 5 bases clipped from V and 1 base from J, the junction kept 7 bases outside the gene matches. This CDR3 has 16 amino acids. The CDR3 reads CASSRGGAVGTDTQYF. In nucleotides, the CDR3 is TGTGCCAGCAGTCGCGGGGGGGCCGTTGGCACAGATACGCAGTATTTT.

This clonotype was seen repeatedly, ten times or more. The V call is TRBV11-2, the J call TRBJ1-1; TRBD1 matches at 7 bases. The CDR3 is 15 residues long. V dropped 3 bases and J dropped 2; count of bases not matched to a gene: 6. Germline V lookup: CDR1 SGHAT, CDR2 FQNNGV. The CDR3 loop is CASSLMGQFNTEAFF. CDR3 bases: TGTGCCAGCAGCTTGATGGGACAGTTTAACACTGAAGCTTTCTTT.

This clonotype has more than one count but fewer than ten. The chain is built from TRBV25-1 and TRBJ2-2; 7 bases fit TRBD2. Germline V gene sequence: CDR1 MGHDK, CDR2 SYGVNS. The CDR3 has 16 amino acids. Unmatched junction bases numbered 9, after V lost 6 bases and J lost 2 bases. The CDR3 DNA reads TGTGCCAGCAGCGCATGGGGCGGGGGTAACACCGGGGAGCTGTTTTTT. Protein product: CASSAWGGGNTGELFF.

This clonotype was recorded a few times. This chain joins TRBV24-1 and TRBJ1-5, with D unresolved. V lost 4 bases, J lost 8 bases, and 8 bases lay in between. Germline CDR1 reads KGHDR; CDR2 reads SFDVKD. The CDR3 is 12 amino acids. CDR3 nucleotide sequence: TGTGCCACCAGTGACCTTGGAAAGCCCCAGCATTTT. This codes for CATSDLGKPQHF.

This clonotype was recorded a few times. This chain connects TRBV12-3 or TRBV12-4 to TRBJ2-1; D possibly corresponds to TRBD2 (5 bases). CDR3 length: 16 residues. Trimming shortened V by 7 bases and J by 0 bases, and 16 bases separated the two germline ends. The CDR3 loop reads CASTETGVSSYNEQFF. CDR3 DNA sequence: TGTGCCAGCACCGAAACCGGGGTCAGCTCCTACAATGAGCAGTTCTTC.

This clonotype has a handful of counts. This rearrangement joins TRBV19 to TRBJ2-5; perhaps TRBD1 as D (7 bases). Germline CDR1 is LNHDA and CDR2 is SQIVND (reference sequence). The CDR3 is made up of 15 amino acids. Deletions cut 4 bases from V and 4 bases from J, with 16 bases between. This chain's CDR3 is CASSTAGQLSETQYF. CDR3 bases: TGTGCCAGTAGTACGGCGGGACAGTTGTCAGAGACCCAGTACTTC.

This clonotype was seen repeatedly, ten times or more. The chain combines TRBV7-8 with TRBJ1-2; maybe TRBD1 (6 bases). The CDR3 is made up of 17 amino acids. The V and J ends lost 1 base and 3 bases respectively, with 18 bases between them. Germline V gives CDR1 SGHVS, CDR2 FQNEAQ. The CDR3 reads CASSLGLVGGDDYGYTF. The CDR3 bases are TGTGCCAGCAGCTTAGGTCTTGTAGGGGGGGATGACTATGGCTACACCTTC.

CDR3 sequence: CASRDWGTNTGELFF. The CDR3 DNA reads as TGCGCCTCGAGGGATTGGGGCACGAACACCGGGGAGCTGTTTTTT. The rearrangement joins TRBV10-2 to TRBJ2-2, with D perhaps matching TRBD1 or TRBD2 (5 bases each). The CDR3 totals 15 residues. V was cut by 11 bases and J by 0 bases, with 16 bases left in between. Germline values: CDR1 WSHSY, CDR2 SAAADI.

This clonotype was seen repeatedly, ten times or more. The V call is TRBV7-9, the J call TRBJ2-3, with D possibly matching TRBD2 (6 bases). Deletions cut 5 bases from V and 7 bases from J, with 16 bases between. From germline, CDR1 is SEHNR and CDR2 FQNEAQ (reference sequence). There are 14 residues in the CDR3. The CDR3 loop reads CASSPPALANTQYF. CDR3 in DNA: TGTGCCAGCAGCCCACCCGCACTAGCAAATACGCAGTATTTT.

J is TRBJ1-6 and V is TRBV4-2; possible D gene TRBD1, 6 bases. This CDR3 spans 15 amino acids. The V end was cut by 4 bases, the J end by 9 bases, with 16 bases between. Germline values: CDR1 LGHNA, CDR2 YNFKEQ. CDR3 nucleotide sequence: TGTGCCAGCAGCCCGGACAGCGGCTTAGGTTCACCCCTCCACTTT. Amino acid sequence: CASSPDSGLGSPLHF.